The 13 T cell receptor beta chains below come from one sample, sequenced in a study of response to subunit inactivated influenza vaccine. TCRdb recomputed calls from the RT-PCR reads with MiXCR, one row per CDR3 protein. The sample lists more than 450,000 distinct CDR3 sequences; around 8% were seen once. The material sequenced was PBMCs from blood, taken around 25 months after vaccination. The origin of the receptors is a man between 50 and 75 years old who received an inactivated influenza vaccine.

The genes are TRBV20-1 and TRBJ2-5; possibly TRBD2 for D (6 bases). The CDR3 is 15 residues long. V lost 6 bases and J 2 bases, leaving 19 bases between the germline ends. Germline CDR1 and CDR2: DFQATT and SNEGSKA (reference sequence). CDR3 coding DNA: TGCAGTGCCCAGGCTGGGTCTAGCGTTCAAGAGACCCAGTACTTC. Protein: CSAQAGSSVQETQYF.

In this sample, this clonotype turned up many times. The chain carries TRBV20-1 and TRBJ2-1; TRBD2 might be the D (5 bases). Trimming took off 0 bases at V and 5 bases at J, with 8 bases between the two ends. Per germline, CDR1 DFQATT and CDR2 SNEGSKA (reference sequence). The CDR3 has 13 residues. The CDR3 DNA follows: TGCAGTGCTAGAGATCGGCGGGACAATGAGCAGTTCTTC. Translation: CSARDRRDNEQFF.

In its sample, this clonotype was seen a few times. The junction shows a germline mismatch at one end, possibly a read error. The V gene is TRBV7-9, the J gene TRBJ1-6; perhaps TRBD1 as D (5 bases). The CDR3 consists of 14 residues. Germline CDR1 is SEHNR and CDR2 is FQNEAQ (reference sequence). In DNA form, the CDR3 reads TGTGCCAGCAGGTTAGGGGCCGATAATTCACCCCTCCACTTT. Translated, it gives CASRLGADNSPLHF.

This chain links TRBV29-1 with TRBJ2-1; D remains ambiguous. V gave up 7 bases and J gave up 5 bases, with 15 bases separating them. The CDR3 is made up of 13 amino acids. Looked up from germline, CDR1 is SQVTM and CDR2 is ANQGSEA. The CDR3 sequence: CSGGLGFHNEQFF. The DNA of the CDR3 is TGCAGCGGGGGATTGGGGTTCCACAATGAGCAGTTCTTC.

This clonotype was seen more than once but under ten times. The CDR3 is CATSRDASDTQYF. In DNA, the CDR3 is TGTGCCACCAGCAGAGATGCGTCCGATACGCAGTATTTT. V is TRBV15 and J is TRBJ2-3; D gene unclear. Trimming removed 0 bases from V and 6 bases from J, with 7 bases in between. The CDR3 has 13 amino acids. Germline values: CDR1 LNHNV, CDR2 YYDKDF (reference sequence). Full variable domain (outside the CDR3, taken from reference TRBV15 and TRBJ2-3): DAMVIQNPRYQVTQFGKPVTLSCSQTLNHNVMYWYQQKSSQAPKLLFHYYDKDFNNEADTPDNFQSRRPNTSFCFLDIRSPGLGDTAMYLCATSRDASDTQYFGPGTRLTVL.

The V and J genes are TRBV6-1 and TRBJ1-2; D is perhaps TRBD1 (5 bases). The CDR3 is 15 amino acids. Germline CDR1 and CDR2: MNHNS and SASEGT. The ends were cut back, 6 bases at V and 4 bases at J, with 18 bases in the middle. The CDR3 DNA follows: TGTGCCAGCAGCCCGGGACTGGGGGGAGCCTATGGCTACACCTTC. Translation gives CASSPGLGGAYGYTF.

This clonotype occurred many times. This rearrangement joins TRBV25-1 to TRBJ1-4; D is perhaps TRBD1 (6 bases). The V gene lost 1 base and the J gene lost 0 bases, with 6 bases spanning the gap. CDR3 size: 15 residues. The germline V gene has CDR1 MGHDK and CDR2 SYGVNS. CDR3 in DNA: TGTGCCAGCAGTGAATGGGACACAACTAATGAAAAACTGTTTTTT. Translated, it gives CASSEWDTTNEKLFF.

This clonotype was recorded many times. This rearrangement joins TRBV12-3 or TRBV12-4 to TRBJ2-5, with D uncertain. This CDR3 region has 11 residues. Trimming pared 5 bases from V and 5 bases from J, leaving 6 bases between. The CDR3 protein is CASSATETQYF. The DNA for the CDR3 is TGTGCCAGCAGTGCCACGGAGACCCAGTACTTC.

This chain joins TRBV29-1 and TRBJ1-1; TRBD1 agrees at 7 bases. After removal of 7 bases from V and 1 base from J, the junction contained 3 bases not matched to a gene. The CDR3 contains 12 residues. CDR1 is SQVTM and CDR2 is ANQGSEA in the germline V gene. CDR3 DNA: TGCAGCGGGGGACAGTCGAACACTGAAGCTTTCTTT. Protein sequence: CSGGQSNTEAFF. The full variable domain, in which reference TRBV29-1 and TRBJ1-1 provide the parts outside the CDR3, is SAVISQKPSRDICQRGTSLTIQCQVDSQVTMMFWYRQQPGQSLTLIATANQGSEATYESGFVIDKFPISRPNLTFSTLTVSNMSPEDSSIYLCSGGQSNTEAFFGQGTRLTVV.

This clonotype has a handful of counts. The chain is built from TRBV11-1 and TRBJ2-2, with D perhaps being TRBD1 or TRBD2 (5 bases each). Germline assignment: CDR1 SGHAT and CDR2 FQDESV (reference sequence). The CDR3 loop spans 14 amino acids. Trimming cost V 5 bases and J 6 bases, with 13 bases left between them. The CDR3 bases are TGTGCCAGCAGCCCTAGCACAGGTCCCGGGGAGCTGTTTTTT. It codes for CASSPSTGPGELFF.

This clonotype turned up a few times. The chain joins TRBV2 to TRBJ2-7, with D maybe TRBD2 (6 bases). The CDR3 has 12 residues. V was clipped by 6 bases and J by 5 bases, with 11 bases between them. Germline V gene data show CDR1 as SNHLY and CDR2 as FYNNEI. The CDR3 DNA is TGTGCCAGCAGCGGGACTCGGAACGAGCAGTACTTC. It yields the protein CASSGTRNEQYF.

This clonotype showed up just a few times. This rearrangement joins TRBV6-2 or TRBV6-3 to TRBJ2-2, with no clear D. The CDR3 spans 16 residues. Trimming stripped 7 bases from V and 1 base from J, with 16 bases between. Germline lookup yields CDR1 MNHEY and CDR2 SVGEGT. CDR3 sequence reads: CASNSPAGKNTGELFF. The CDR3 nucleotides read TGTGCCAGCAATAGCCCCGCCGGAAAGAACACCGGGGAGCTGTTTTTT.

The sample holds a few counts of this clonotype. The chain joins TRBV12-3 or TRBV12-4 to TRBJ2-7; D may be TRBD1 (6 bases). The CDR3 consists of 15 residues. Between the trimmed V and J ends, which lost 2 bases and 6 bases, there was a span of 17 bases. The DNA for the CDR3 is TGTGCCAGCAGTTTATTTGGGACAACTCTGGTCGAGCAGTACTTC. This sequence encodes CASSLFGTTLVEQYF.